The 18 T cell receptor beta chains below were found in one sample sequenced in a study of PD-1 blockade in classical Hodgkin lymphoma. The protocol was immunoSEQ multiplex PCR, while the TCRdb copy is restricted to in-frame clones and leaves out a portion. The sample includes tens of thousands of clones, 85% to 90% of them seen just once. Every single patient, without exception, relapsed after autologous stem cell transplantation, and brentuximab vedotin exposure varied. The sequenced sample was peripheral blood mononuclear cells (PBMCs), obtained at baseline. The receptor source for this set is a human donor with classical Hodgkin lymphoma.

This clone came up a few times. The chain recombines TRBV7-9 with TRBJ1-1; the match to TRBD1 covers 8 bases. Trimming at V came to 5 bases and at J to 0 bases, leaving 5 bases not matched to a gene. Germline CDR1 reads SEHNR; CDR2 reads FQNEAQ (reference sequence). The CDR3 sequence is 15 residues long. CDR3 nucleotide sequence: TGTGCCAGCAGCCTCGACAGGGGTGTGAACACTGAAGCTTTCTTT. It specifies CASSLDRGVNTEAFF.

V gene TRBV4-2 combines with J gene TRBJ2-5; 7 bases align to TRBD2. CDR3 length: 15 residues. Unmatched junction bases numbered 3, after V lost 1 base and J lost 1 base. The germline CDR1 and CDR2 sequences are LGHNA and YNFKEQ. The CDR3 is CASSQGGTTQETQYF. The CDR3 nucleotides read TGTGCCAGCAGCCAAGGAGGGACTACCCAAGAGACCCAGTACTTC.

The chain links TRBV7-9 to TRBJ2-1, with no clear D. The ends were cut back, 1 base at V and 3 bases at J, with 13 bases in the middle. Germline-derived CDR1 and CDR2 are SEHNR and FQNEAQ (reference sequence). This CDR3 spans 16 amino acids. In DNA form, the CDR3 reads TGTGCCAGCAGCTTAGAGGGAACCCGCTTCTACAATGAGCAGTTCTTC. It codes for CASSLEGTRFYNEQFF.

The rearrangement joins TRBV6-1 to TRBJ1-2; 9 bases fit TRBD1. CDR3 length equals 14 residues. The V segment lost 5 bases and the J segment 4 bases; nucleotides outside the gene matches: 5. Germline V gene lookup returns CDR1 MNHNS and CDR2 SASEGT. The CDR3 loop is CASSRDRVVYGYTF. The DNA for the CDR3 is TGTGCCAGCAGTCGGGACAGGGTGGTCTATGGCTACACCTTC.

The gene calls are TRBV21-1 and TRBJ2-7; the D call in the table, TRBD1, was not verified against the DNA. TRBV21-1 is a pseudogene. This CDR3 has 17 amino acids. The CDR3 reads CASSEMGEAGDSYEQYF. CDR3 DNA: TGTGCCAGCAGCGAAATGGGTGAGGCAGGGGATTCCTACGAGCAGTACTTC.

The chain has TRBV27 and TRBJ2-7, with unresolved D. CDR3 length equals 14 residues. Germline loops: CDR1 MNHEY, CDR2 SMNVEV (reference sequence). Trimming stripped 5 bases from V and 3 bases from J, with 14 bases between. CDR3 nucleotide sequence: TGTGCCAGCAGTCCCCTGCGCCAGCTCTACGAGCAGTACTTC. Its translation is CASSPLRQLYEQYF.

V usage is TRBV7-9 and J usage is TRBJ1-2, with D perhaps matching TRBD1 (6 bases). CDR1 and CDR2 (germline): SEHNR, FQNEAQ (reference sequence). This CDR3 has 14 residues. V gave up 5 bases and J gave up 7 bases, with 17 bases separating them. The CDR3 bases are TGTGCCAGCAGCCCTTTAGGGGGGCTGGGTGGCTACACCTTC. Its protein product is CASSPLGGLGGYTF.

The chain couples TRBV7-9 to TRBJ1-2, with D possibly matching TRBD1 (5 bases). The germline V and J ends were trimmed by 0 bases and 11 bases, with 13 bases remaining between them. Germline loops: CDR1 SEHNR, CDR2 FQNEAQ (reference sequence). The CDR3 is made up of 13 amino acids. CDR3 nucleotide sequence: TGTGCCAGCAGCTTAGCGGGAGGGGAGTTATACACCTTC. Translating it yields CASSLAGGELYTF.

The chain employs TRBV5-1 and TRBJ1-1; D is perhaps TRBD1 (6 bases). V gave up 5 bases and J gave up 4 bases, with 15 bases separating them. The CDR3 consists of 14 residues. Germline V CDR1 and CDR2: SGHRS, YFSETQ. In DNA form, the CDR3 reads TGCGCCAGCAGTCTACAGGGTAGTATCACTGAAGCTTTCTTT. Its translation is CASSLQGSITEAFF.

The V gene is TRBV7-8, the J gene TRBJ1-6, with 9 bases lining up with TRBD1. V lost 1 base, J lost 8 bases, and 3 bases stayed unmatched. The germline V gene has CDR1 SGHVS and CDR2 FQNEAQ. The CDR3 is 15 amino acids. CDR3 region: CASSLGQGVDSPLHF. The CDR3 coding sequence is TGTGCCAGCAGCTTAGGACAGGGGGTAGATTCACCCCTCCACTTT. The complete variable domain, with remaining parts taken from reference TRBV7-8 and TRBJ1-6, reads GAGVSQSPRYKVAKRGQDVALRCDPISGHVSLFWYQQALGQGPEFLTYFQNEAQLDKSGLPSDRFFAERPEGSVSTLKIQRTQQEDSAVYLCASSLGQGVDSPLHFGNGTRLTVT.

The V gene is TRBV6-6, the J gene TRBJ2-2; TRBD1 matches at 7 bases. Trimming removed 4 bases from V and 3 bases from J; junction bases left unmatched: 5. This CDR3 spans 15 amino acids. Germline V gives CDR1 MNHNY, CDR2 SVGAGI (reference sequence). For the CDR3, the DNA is TGTGCCAGCAGTTTTGCTACAGGGGACACCGGGGAGCTGTTTTTT. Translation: CASSFATGDTGELFF.

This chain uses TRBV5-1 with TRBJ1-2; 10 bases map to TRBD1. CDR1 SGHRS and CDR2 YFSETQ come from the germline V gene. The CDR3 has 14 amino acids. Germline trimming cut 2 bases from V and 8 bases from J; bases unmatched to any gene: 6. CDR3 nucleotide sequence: TGCGCCAGCAGCTTCGGGACAGGGGCGTTCGGCTACACCTTC. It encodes CASSFGTGAFGYTF.

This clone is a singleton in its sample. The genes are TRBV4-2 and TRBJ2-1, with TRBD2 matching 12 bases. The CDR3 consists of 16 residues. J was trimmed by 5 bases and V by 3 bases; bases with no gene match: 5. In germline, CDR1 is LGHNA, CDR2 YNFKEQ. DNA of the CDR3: TGTGCCAGCAGCCAGAGGACTAGCGGGGCGAACAATGAGCAGTTCTTC. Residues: CASSQRTSGANNEQFF.

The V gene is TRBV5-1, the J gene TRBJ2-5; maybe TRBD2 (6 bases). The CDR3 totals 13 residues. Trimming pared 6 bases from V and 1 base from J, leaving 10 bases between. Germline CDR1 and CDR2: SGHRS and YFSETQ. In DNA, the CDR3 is TGCGCCAGCACGCGGGGTGCCCAAGAGACCCAGTACTTC. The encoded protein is CASTRGAQETQYF.

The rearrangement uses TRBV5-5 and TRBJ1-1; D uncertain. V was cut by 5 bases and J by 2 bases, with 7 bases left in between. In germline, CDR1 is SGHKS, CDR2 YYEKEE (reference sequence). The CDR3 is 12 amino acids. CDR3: CASRAGNTEAFF. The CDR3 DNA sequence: TGTGCCAGCAGGGCGGGAAACACTGAAGCTTTCTTT.

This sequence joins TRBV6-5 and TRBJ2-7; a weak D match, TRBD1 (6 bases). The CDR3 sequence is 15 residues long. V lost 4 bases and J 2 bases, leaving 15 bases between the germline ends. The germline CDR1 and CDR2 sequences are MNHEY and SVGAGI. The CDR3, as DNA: TGTGCCAGCAGTTCCACCGGGGACACTACCTACGAGCAGTACTTC. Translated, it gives CASSSTGDTTYEQYF.

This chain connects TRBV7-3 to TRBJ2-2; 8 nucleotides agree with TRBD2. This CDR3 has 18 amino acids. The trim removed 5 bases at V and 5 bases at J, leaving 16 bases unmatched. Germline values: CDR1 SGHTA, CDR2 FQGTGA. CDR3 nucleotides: TGTGCCAGCAGCCCCACGGGTCTAGCGGGCCAACTAACCGGGGAGCTGTTTTTT. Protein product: CASSPTGLAGQLTGELFF. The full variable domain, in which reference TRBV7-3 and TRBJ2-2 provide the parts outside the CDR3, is GAGVSQTPSNKVTEKGKYVELRCDPISGHTALYWYRQSLGQGPEFLIYFQGTGAADDSGLPNDRFFAVRPEGSVSTLKIQRTERGDSAVYLCASSPTGLAGQLTGELFFGEGSRLTVL.

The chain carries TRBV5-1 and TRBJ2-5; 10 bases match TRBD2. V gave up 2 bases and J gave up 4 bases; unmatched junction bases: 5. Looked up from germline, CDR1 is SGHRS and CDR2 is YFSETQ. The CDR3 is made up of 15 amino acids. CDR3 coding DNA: TGCGCCAGCAGCTTAGCGGGAGGGGCGGGAGAGACCCAGTACTTC. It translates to CASSLAGGAGETQYF.